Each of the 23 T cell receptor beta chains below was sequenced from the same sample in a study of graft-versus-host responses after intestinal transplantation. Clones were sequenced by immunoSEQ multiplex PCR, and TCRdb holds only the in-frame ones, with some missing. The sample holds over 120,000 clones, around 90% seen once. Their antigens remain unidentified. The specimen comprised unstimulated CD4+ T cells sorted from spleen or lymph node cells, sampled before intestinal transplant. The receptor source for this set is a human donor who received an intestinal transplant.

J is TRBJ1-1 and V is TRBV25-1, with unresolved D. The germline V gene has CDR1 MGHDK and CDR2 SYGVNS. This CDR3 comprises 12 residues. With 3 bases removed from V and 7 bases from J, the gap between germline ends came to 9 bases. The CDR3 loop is CASSDVRREAFF. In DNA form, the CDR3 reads TGTGCCAGCAGTGATGTACGACGTGAAGCTTTCTTT.

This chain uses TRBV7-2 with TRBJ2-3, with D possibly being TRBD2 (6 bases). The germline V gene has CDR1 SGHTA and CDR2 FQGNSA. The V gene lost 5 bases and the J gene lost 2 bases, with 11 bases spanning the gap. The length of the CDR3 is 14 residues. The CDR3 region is CASSLSGYTDTQYF. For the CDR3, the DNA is TGTGCCAGCAGCCTTAGCGGTTACACAGATACGCAGTATTTT.

The CDR3 DNA follows: TGTGCCAGCAGCTTCAGGTCCCCGAAGAACACTGAAGCTTTCTTT. It is translated as CASSFRSPKNTEAFF. This chain joins TRBV5-4 and TRBJ1-1, with D unresolved. Germline CDR1 and CDR2: SGHNT and YYREEE (reference sequence). The V end lost 2 bases, the J end lost 1 base, and 12 bases lay between the germline ends. The CDR3 totals 15 residues.

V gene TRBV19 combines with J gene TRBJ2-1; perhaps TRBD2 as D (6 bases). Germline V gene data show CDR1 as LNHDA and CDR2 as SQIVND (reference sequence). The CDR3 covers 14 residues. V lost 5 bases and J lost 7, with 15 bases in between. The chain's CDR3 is CASSLRPRGNEQFF. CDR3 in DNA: TGTGCCAGTAGTCTCCGCCCCCGGGGGAATGAGCAGTTCTTC.

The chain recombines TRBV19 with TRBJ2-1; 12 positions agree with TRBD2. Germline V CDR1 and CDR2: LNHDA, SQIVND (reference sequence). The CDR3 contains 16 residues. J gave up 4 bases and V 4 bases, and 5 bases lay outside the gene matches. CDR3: CASSTSGRATYNEQFF. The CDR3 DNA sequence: TGTGCCAGTAGTACTAGCGGGAGGGCCACTTACAATGAGCAGTTCTTC.

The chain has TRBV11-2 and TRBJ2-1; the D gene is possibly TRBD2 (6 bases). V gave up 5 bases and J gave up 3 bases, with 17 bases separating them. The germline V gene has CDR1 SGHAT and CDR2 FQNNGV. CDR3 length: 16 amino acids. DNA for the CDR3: TGTGCCAGCAGCCACATTACCAGGACTATCTACAATGAGCAGTTCTTC. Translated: CASSHITRTIYNEQFF.

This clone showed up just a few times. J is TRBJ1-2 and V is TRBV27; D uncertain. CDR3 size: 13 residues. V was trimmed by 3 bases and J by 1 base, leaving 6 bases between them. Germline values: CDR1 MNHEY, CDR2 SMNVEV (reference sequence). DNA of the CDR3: TGTGCCAGCAGTTTCCGCCGTAACTATGGCTACACCTTC. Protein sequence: CASSFRRNYGYTF.

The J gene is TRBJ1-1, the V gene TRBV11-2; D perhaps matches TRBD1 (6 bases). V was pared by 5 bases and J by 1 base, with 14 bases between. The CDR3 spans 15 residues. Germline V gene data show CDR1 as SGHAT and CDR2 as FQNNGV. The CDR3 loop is CASSSRQARNTEAFF. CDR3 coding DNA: TGTGCCAGCAGCAGCCGACAGGCCCGGAACACTGAAGCTTTCTTT. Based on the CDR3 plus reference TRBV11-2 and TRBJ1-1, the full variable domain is EAGVAQSPRYKIIEKRQSVAFWCNPISGHATLYWYQQILGQGPKLLIQFQNNGVVDDSQLPKDRFSAERLKGVDSTLKIQPAKLEDSAVYLCASSSRQARNTEAFFGQGTRLTVV.

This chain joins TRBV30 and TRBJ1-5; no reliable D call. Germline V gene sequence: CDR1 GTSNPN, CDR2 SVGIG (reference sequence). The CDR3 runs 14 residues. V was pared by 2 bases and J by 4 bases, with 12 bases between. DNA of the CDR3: TGTGCCTGGAGTCTTGGCAGGTTGAATCAGCCCCAGCATTTT. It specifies CAWSLGRLNQPQHF.

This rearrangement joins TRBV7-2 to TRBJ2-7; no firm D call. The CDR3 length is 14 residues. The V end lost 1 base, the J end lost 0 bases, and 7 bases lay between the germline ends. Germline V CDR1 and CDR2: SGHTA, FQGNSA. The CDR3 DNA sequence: TGTGCCAGCAGCTTAGTCAGAATCTCCTACGAGCAGTACTTC. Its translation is CASSLVRISYEQYF.

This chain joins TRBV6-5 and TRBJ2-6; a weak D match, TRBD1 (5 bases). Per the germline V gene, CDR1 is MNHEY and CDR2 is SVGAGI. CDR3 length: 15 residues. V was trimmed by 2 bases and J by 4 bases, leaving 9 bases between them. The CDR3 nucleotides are TGTGCCAGCAGTTACCAGGGCATAGGGGCCAACGTCCTGACTTTC. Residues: CASSYQGIGANVLTF.

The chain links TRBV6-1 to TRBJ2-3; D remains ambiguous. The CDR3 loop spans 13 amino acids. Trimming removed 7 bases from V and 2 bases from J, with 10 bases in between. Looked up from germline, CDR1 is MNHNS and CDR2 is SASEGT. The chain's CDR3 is CASNPRSTDTQYF. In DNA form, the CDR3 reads TGTGCCAGCAATCCCCGGTCCACAGATACGCAGTATTTT.

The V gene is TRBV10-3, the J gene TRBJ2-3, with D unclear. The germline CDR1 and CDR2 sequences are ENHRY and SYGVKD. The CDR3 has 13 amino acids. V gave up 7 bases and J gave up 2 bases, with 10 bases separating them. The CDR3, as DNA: TGTGCCATCATCGACGATCTCACAGATACGCAGTATTTT. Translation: CAIIDDLTDTQYF.

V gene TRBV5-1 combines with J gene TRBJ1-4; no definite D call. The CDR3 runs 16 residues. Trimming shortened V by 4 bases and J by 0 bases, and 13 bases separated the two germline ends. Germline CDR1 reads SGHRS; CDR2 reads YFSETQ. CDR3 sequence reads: CASSPGRPPTNEKLFF. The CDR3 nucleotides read TGCGCCAGCAGCCCTGGTCGACCTCCAACTAATGAAAAACTGTTTTTT.

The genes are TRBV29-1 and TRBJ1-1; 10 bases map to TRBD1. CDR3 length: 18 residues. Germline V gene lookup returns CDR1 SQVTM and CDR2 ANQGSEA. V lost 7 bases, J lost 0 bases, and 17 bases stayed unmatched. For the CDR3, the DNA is TGCAGCGCCTCCCGCCCTCGGGACAGGGGTCGCATGAACACTGAAGCTTTCTTT. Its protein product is CSASRPRDRGRMNTEAFF.

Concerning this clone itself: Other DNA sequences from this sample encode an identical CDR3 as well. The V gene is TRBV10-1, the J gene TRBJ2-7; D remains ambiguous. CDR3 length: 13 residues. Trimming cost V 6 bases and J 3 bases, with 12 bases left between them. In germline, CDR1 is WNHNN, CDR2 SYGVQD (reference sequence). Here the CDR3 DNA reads TGCGCCAGCAGCTGTCATTCCAGCTACGAGCAGTACTTC. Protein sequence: CASSCHSSYEQYF.

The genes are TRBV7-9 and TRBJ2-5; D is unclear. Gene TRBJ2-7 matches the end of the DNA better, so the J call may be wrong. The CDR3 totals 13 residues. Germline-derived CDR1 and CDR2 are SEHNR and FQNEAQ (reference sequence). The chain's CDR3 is CASSLGRTYEQYF. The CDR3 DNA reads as TGTGCCAGCAGCCTTGGCCGTACCTACGAGCAGTACTTC.

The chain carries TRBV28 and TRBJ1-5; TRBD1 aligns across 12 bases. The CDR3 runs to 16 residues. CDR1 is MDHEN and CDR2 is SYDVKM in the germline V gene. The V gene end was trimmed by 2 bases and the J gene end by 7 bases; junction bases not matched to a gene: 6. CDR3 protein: CASSLPGQGAWQPQHF. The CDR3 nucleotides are TGTGCCAGCAGTTTACCGGGACAGGGGGCCTGGCAGCCCCAGCATTTT.

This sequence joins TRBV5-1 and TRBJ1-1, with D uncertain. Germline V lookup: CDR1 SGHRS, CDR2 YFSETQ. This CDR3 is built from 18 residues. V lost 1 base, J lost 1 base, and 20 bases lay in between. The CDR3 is CASSLRRLPSSTNTEAFF. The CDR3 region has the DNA TGCGCCAGCAGCTTGAGGAGGCTGCCGTCTTCTACGAACACTGAAGCTTTCTTT.

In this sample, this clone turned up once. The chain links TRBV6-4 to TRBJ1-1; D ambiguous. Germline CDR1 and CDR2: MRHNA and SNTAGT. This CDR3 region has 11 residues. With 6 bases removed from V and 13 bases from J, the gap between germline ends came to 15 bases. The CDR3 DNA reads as TGTGCCAGCAGATCCAGTGGAATGGTTTTCTTT. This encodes CASRSSGMVFF.

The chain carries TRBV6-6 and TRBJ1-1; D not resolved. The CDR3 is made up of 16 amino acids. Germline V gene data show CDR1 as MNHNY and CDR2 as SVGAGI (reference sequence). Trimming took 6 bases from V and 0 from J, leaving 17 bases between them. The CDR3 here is CASSLPSTGMNTEAFF. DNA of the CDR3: TGTGCCAGCAGCCTACCCAGTACGGGAATGAACACTGAAGCTTTCTTT.

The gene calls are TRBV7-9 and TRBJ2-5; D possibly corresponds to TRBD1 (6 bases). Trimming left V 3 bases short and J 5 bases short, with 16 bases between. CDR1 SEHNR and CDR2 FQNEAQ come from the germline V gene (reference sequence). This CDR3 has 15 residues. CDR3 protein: CASSFLSRGRETQYF. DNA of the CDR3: TGTGCCAGCAGCTTCCTAAGCAGGGGTAGGGAGACCCAGTACTTC.

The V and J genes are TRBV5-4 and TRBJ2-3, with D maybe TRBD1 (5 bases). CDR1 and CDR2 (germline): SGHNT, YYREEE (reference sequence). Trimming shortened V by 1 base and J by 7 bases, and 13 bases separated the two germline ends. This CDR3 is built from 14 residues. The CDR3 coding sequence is TGTGCCAGCAGCTTGCTCGACAGCGCGAATACGCAGTATTTT. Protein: CASSLLDSANTQYF.